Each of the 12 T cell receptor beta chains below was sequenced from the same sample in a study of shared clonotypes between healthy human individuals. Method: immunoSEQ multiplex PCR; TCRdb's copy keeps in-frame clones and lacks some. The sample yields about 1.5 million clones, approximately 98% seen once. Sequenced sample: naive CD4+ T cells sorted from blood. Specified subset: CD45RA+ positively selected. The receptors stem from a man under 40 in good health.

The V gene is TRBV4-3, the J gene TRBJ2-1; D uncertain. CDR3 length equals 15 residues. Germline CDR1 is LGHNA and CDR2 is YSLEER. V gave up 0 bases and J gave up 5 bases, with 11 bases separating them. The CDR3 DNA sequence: TGCGCCAGCAGCCAAGACACCCCCAGAAACAATGAGCAGTTCTTC. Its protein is CASSQDTPRNNEQFF.

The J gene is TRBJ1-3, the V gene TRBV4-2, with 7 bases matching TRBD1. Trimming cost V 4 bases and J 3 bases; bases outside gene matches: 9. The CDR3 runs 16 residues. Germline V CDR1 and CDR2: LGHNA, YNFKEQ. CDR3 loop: CASSLQRGDSGNTIYF. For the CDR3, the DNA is TGTGCCAGCAGCCTCCAAAGAGGGGACAGTGGAAACACCATATATTTT.

The CDR3 DNA follows: TGTGCCAGCAGCTTATCGGCAGCGGGAGTTATCAATGAGCAGTTCTTC. Its translation is CASSLSAAGVINEQFF. The V and J genes are TRBV9 and TRBJ2-1; 8 bases are a match to TRBD2. This CDR3 spans 16 amino acids. The trim removed 4 bases at V and 6 bases at J, leaving 12 bases unmatched. The germline gives CDR1 SGDLS, CDR2 YYNGEE.

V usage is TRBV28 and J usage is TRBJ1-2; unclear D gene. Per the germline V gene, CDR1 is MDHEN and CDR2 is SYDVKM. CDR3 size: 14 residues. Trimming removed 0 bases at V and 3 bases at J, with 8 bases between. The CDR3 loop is CASSLWQPDYGYTF. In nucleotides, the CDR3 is TGTGCCAGCAGTTTATGGCAGCCCGACTATGGCTACACCTTC.

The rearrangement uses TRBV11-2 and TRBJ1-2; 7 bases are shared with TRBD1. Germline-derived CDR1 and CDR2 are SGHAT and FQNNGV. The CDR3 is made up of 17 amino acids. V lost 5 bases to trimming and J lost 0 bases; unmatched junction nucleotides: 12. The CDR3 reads CASSTPRTGLSNYGYTF. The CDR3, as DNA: TGTGCCAGCAGCACTCCGCGGACAGGACTTTCTAACTATGGCTACACCTTC.

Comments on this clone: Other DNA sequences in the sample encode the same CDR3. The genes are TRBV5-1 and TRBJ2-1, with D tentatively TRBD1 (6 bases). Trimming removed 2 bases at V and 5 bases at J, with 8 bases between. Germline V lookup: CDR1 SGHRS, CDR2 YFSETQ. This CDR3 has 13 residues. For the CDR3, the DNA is TGCGCCAGCAGCTTTGGACAGAACAATGAGCAGTTCTTC. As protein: CASSFGQNNEQFF.

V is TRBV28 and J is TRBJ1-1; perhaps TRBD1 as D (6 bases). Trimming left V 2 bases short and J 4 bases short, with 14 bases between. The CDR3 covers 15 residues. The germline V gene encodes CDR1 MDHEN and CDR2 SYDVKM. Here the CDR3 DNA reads TGTGCCAGCAGTTTAATTATGGGCAGGGGCACTGAAGCTTTCTTT. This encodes CASSLIMGRGTEAFF. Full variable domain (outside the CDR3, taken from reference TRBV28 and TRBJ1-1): DVKVTQSSRYLVKRTGEKVFLECVQDMDHENMFWYRQDPGLGLRLIYFSYDVKMKEKGDIPEGYSVSREKKERFSLILESASTNQTSMYLCASSLIMGRGTEAFFGQGTRLTVV.

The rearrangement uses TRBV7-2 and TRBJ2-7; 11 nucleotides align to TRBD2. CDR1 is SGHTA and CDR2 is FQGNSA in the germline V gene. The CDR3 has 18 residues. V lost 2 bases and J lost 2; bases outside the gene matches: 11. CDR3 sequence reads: CASSLRAGTSGNPYEQYF. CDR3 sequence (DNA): TGTGCCAGCAGCTTAAGGGCCGGGACTAGCGGAAATCCCTACGAGCAGTACTTC.

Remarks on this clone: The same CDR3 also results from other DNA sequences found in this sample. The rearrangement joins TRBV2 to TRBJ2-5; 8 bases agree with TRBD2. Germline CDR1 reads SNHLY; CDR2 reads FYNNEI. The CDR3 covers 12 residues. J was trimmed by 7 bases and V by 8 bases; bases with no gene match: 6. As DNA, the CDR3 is TGTGCCAGCTCGGACCGGGGGGGGACCCAGTACTTC. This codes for CASSDRGGTQYF.

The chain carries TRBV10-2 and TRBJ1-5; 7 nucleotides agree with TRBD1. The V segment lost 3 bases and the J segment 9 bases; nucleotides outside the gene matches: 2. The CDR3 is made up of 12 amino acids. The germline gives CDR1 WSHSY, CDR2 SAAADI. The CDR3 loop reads CASSDQGGPQHF. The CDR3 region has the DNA TGCGCCAGCAGTGACCAGGGGGGGCCCCAGCATTTT.

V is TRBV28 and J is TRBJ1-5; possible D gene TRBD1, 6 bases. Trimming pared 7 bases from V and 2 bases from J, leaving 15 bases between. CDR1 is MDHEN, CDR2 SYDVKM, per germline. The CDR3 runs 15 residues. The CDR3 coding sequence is TGTGCCAGCAACCGCGCGGGGGGCGGCAATCAGCCCCAGCATTTT. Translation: CASNRAGGGNQPQHF.

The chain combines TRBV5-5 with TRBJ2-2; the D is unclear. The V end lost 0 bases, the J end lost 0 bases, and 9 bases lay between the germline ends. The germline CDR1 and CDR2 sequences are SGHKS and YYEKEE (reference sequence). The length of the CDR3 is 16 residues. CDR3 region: CASSLGYTTNTGELFF. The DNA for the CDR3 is TGTGCCAGCAGCTTGGGGTATACCACGAACACCGGGGAGCTGTTTTTT.